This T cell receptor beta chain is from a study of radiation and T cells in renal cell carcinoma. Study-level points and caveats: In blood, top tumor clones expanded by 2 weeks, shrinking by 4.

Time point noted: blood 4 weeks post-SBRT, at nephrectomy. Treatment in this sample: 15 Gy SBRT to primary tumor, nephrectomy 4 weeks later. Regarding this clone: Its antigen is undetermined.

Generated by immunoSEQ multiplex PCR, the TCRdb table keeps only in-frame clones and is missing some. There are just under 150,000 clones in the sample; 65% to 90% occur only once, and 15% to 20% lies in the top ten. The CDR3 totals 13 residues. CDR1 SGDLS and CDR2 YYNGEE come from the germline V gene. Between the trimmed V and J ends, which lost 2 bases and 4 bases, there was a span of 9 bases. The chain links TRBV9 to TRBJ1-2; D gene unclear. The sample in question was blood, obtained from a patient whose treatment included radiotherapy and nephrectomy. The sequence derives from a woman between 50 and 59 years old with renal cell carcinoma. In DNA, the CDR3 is TGTGCCAGCAGCGTCAACTCCTTCTATGGCTACACCTTC. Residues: CASSVNSFYGYTF.